This TCR beta chain was captured by sequencing in a study of cytomegalovirus exposure and HLA in healthy donors. As concerns this clone: Its antigen is not known.

Study results and limitations: Researchers catalogued over 150 TCR beta chains as cytomegalovirus-associated. The authors reported that TCR beta sequences could predict HLA-A and HLA-B alleles. These predictions were accurate for most subjects in the first cohort. Earlier analysis looked at TCR beta V segments, and most were productive about 87% or about 30% of the time.

PCR involved 60 Vbeta and 13 Jbeta primers. Clones were sequenced by immunoSEQ multiplex PCR, and TCRdb holds only the in-frame ones, with some missing. The data show roughly 230,000 clones, about 93% seen once. The CDR3 loop spans 14 amino acids. V was shortened by 0 bases and J by 7 bases, with 12 bases between the two germline ends. The V gene's germline CDR1 is MNHEY and CDR2 SVGAGI. This rearrangement joins TRBV6-5 to TRBJ1-1; possibly TRBD1 for D (5 bases). What was sequenced was PBMCs. This sequence originates from a girl aged 2-15 years in good health and CMV-seronegative. CDR3 sequence: CASSYSGQSLEAFF. For the CDR3, the DNA is TGTGCCAGCAGTTACTCGGGGCAGTCCCTTGAAGCTTTCTTT.